This is a list of T cell receptor beta chains from one sample in a study of Graves' ophthalmopathy and Graves' hyperthyroidism. From the multiplex PCR reads, TCRdb called clonotypes with MiXCR, one entry per CDR3 protein. The sample records about 620,000 distinct CDR3 sequences, about 24% being singletons. The sequenced sample was peripheral blood. The receptors here all came from a woman aged 18 to 35 with stable Graves' hyperthyroidism. Some clones in this sample may be carry-over from other donors' samples. CDR3s include the opening cysteine and the closing phenylalanine or tryptophan. The order of the fields is CDR3 length, V gene, clone size, D gene, J gene, CDR3 protein, CDR3 DNA. The D gene is left open where the match is weak. For some rows the clone size is stated as once, few or many, or as a class when expanded; others skip it.

14	TRBV11-1	many	TRBD1	TRBJ1-1	CASSFPGQVSEAFF	TGTGCCAGCAGCTTCCCGGGACAGGTATCCGAAGCTTTCTTT
15	TRBV12-3/TRBV12-4	many	TRBD1	TRBJ1-2	CASSNNRQGASGYTF	TGTGCCAGCAGCAACAATAGACAGGGGGCTAGTGGCTACACCTTC
13	TRBV12-3/TRBV12-4	NA	NA	TRBJ1-2	CASSGGPSYGYTF	TGTGCCAGCTCCGGGGGGCCGAGCTATGGCTACACCTTC
17	TRBV28	few	TRBD2	TRBJ2-2	CASSFSTSEGLAGELFF	TGTGCCAGCAGTTTCTCGACTAGCGAGGGGCTCGCCGGGGAGCTGTTTTTT
10	TRBV12-3/TRBV12-4	many	NA	TRBJ1-3	CASSLNTIYF	TGTGCCAGCAGTCTTAACACCATATATTTT
17	TRBV4-1	few	NA	TRBJ1-1	CASSRSPVGVVSTEAFF	TGCGCCAGCAGCCGGAGCCCGGTGGGGGTGGTGTCGACTGAAGCTTTCTTT
17	TRBV6-5	NA	TRBD1	TRBJ1-2	CASSYSTWDRSYYGYTF	TGTGCCAGCAGTTACTCCACCTGGGACAGGTCTTATTATGGCTACACCTTC
14	TRBV6-1	NA	NA	TRBJ1-1	CVSKRGIIGAEAFF	TGTGTCAGCAAGCGGGGGATAATAGGCGCTGAAGCTTTCTTC
14	TRBV6-1	NA	NA	TRBJ2-7	CASSVFRGPYEQYF	TGTGCCAGCAGTGTATTCCGGGGCCCGTACGAGCAGTACTTC
13	TRBV20-1	many	TRBD2	TRBJ2-5	CSARGGSGETQYF	TGCAGTGCCCGGGGCGGGAGCGGAGAGACCCAGTACTTC
15	TRBV30	few	NA	TRBJ1-1	CAWSGPGGLNTEAFF	TGTGCCTGGAGTGGCCCCGGGGGGCTGAACACTGAAGCTTTCTTT
16	TRBV24-1	few	NA	TRBJ2-5	CATSDWPGRNGETQYF	TGTGCCACCAGTGATTGGCCAGGCCGGAACGGAGAGACCCAGTACTTC
18	TRBV12-3/TRBV12-4	many	TRBD2	TRBJ2-2	CASSNPPTSQEDTGELFF	TGTGCCAGCAGTAACCCCCCGACTAGCCAGGAGGACACCGGGGAGCTGTTTTTT
17	TRBV27	many	TRBD2	TRBJ2-5	CASSLERGAEGQETQYF	TGTGCCAGCAGTTTGGAGCGGGGGGCCGAAGGCCAAGAGACCCAGTACTTC
14	TRBV12-3/TRBV12-4	NA	TRBD2	TRBJ2-7	CASSLIAGVDEQYF	TGTGCCAGCAGTTTAATAGCGGGGGTCGACGAGCAGTACTTC
12	TRBV27	many	TRBD1	TRBJ1-2	CASSRQGGGYTF	TGTGCCAGCAGTCGGCAGGGGGGTGGCTACACCTTC
14	TRBV5-5	many	TRBD1	TRBJ2-7	CASSLGGTVYEQYF	TGTGCCAGCAGCTTGGGGGGGACAGTCTACGAGCAGTACTTC
18	TRBV11-1	NA	NA	TRBJ1-5	CASGSGHAGVDSNQPQHF	TGTGCCAGCGGGTCGGGACATGCGGGGGTCGATAGCAATCAGCCCCAGCATTTT
13	TRBV19	many	NA	TRBJ1-2	CASRSGISYGYTF	TGTGCCAGTAGGTCAGGGATAAGCTATGGCTACACCTTC
16	TRBV12-3/TRBV12-4	many	TRBD2	TRBJ2-2	CASSGTSGRRAGELFF	TGTGCCAGCAGTGGGACTAGCGGGAGGAGGGCCGGGGAGCTGTTTTTT
13	TRBV6-1	NA	NA	TRBJ1-3	CASTRQAGNTIYF	TGTGCCAGCACCAGACAGGCTGGAAACACCATATATTTT
16	TRBV12-3/TRBV12-4	NA	TRBD1	TRBJ1-1	CASSSLPGQGEAEAFF	TGTGCCAGCAGTTCCCTACCCGGACAGGGAGAAGCTGAAGCTTTCTTT
14	TRBV2	NA	NA	TRBJ1-1	CASSGGRTRSGAFF	TGTGCCAGCAGTGGCGGACGGACACGGTCCGGAGCTTTCTTT
15	TRBV28	many	TRBD1	TRBJ1-5	CASSLLGQAHQPQHF	TGTGCCAGCAGTTTATTGGGACAGGCCCATCAGCCCCAGCATTTT
15	TRBV6-2/TRBV6-3	few	TRBD2	TRBJ2-2	CASSPGTSGSGELFF	TGTGCCAGCTCCCCCGGGACTAGCGGGTCCGGGGAGCTGTTTTTT
14	TRBV6-1	many	NA	TRBJ2-7	CASSERTETYEQYF	TGTGCCAGCAGTGAAAGGACAGAGACCTACGAGCAGTACTTC
14	TRBV6-2/TRBV6-3	many	NA	TRBJ1-1	CASREEGESGEAFF	TGTGCCAGCAGGGAAGAGGGGGAATCGGGTGAAGCTTTCTTT
16	TRBV20-1	NA	TRBD1	TRBJ2-5	CSAREIGTGGVKTQYF	TGCAGTGCTAGAGAAATTGGAACAGGGGGCGTGAAGACCCAGTACTTC
14	TRBV15	NA	TRBD1	TRBJ1-5	CATSFRGSSQPQHF	TGTGCCACCAGCTTCAGGGGGTCCAGTCAGCCCCAGCATTTT
15	TRBV2	many	NA	TRBJ1-2	CASSSETGTPYGYTF	TGTGCCAGCAGTTCTGAAACCGGGACACCCTATGGCTACACCTTC
15	TRBV6-1	many	NA	TRBJ1-1	CASSRVPVMNTEAFF	TGTGCCAGCAGCAGGGTCCCCGTTATGAACACTGAAGCTTTCTTT
15	TRBV12-3/TRBV12-4	many	NA	TRBJ1-3	CASDEGGPSGNTIYF	TGTGCCAGCGACGAGGGCGGCCCCTCTGGAAACACCATATATTTT
13	TRBV6-1	few	NA	TRBJ1-1	CASRISKNTEAFF	TGTGCCAGCAGAATATCAAAGAACACTGAAGCTTTCTTT
13	TRBV18	few	NA	TRBJ2-5	CASSPGWQETQYF	TGTGCCAGCTCACCGGGGTGGCAAGAGACCCAGTACTTC
14	TRBV5-1	many	NA	TRBJ1-1	CASSARGYGAEAFF	TGCGCCAGCAGCGCGAGGGGCTATGGGGCTGAAGCTTTCTTT
18	TRBV12-3/TRBV12-4	NA	TRBD1	TRBJ1-5	CASSLEGTGAKGDQPQHF	TGTGCCAGCAGTTTAGAAGGGACAGGAGCTAAAGGGGATCAGCCCCAGCATTTT
15	TRBV3-1	few	NA	TRBJ1-2	CASRTNLGKGYGYTF	TGTGCCAGCAGGACGAACCTGGGGAAGGGCTATGGCTACACCTTC
15	TRBV30	many	TRBD1	TRBJ2-7	CAWLPDRGGSYEQYF	TGTGCCTGGCTCCCTGACAGGGGGGGATCCTACGAGCAGTACTTC
13	TRBV12-3/TRBV12-4	many	NA	TRBJ2-2	CASSSPDTGELFF	TGTGCCAGCAGTTCTCCCGACACCGGGGAGCTGTTTTTT
11	TRBV7-8	once	NA	TRBJ2-7	CASRAGVEQYF	TGTGCCAGCCGAGCAGGGGTCGAGCAGTACTTC
15	TRBV24-1	few	TRBD1	TRBJ2-4	CATEGTGLAKNIQYF	TGTGCCACCGAAGGGACAGGCCTAGCCAAAAACATTCAGTACTTC
13	TRBV5-1	NA	NA	TRBJ2-5	CASSFSGSGTQYF	TGCGCCAGCAGCTTTAGCGGTTCCGGGACCCAGTACTTC
15	TRBV7-2	few	NA	TRBJ2-5	CASSAGTSPGETQYF	TGTGCCAGCAGCGCCGGGACTTCTCCAGGGGAGACCCAGTACTTC
16	TRBV5-1	NA	NA	TRBJ2-7	CASSREARGTPYEQYF	TGCGCCAGCAGCCGGGAGGCCAGGGGCACCCCCTACGAGCAGTACTTC
12	TRBV6-5	many	NA	TRBJ1-1	CASSYANGGAFF	TGTGCCAGCAGTTACGCTAACGGGGGAGCTTTCTTT
17	TRBV6-1	many	TRBD2	TRBJ2-4	CASRKGASGRDKNIQYF	TGTGCCAGCAGGAAGGGGGCTAGCGGGAGAGACAAAAACATTCAGTACTTC
16	TRBV11-2	NA	TRBD1	TRBJ2-2	CASSSRQGASAGELFF	TGTGCCAGCAGCTCGAGACAGGGGGCATCGGCCGGGGAGCTGTTTTTT
15	TRBV6-5	NA	NA	TRBJ1-1	CASSWGHSLNTEAFF	TGTGCCAGCAGTTGGGGACACTCACTGAACACTGAAGCTTTCTTT
13	TRBV6-1	many	TRBD1	TRBJ1-2	CASRRQGNYGYTF	TGTGCCAGTAGGAGACAGGGGAACTATGGCTACACCTTC
18	TRBV7-2	NA	NA	TRBJ1-5	CASSLPDPGTAENQPQHF	TGTGCCAGCAGCCTACCGGACCCCGGGACGGCAGAAAATCAGCCCCAGCATTTT
13	TRBV6-1	NA	NA	TRBJ1-1	CASSTSGVTEAFF	TGTGCCAGCAGTACCTCAGGGGTTACTGAAGCTTTCTTT
15	TRBV4-2	NA	NA	TRBJ2-7	CASSQEVHRANEQYF	TGTGCCAGCAGCCAAGAGGTACATCGCGCCAACGAGCAGTACTTC
18	TRBV4-1	NA	TRBD1	TRBJ2-5	CASRRLASRDRVAETQYF	TGCGCCAGCAGACGCCTCGCCTCCCGGGACAGGGTGGCAGAGACCCAGTACTTC
17	TRBV19	NA	NA	TRBJ2-5	CASSRAISRIRQETQYF	TGTGCCAGTAGCCGCGCCATCTCCCGGATCCGACAAGAGACCCAGTACTTC